The rows below give T cell receptor beta chains drawn from one sample of a study of T cell responses to AZD1222 COVID-19 vaccine. TCRdb's copy holds only in-frame clones and misses some; the assay was immunoSEQ multiplex PCR. The sample holds roughly 120,000 clones; 90% to 95% are singletons and the top ten take 2.5% to 3.5%. The sample was peripheral blood, taken on day 0 of AZD1222 vaccination. These receptors were collected from an adult in good health. Each CDR3 is given with its conserved first and last residue.

J: TRBJ1-2; V: TRBV19; CDR3: CASTENPNTVNYGYTF
J: TRBJ2-5; V: TRBV7-6; CDR3: CASSLERFTGETQYF
J: TRBJ1-1; V: TRBV28; CDR3: CASSPGGTEAFF
J: TRBJ2-3; V: TRBV19; CDR3: CASTVAGHTDTQYF
J: TRBJ2-7; V: TRBV18; CDR3: CASHDETSGRAVHEQYF
J: TRBJ1-1; V: TRBV6-1; CDR3: CASSEAPAVLNTEAFF
J: TRBJ1-1; V: TRBV5-1; CDR3: CASSLREAGGTEAFF
J: TRBJ2-7; V: TRBV23-1; CDR3: CASSQSGTGLVYEQYF
J: TRBJ2-5; V: TRBV2; CDR3: CASRLAGETQYF
J: TRBJ1-2; V: TRBV11-2; CDR3: CASGAAGVHGYTF
J: TRBJ1-5; V: TRBV28; CDR3: CASSFSRGMYSNQPQHF
J: TRBJ1-4; V: TRBV29-1; CDR3: CSVLDRDEKLFF
J: TRBJ2-7; V: TRBV7-3; CDR3: CASSPNTGERQYF
J: TRBJ1-5; V: TRBV19; CDR3: CASSPPQGGIGNQPQHF
J: TRBJ2-2; V: TRBV5-5; CDR3: CASSLEGFRTGELFF
J: TRBJ2-1; V: TRBV4-1; CDR3: CASSHQEERPEQFF
J: TRBJ1-3; V: TRBV7-8; CDR3: CASRLSPGNTIYF
J: TRBJ2-7; V: TRBV6-6; CDR3: CASSRPGTSFPPQLTSYEQYF
J: TRBJ1-1; V: TRBV2; CDR3: CASSVRTGNTEAFF
J: TRBJ1-1; V: TRBV5-4; CDR3: CASSNSGPGTEAFF
J: TRBJ1-1; V: TRBV29-1; CDR3: CSVEDQQDSWGQWGNTEAFF
J: TRBJ1-5; V: TRBV6-5; CDR3: CASSRGTGNQPQHF